What follows describes a single T cell receptor (beta chain). Its target is not known. Its ends do not fully match the called genes, so a read error is possible. These data are taken from a study of T cell repertoires in cytomegalovirus infection. Study overall: CMV infection plus the matching HLA type was flagged by public TCR beta signatures.

The CDR3 spans 18 residues. CDR1 and CDR2 from the germline V gene are LGHNA and YSLEER. One entry per CDR3 protein, called by TCRdb with MiXCR from the reads. Of approximately 1,000,000 distinct CDR3 sequences in the sample, roughly 30% were seen once. J is TRBJ1-6 and V is TRBV4-3, with D tentatively TRBD1 (6 bases). The sample consisted of cultured CD8+ T cells from PBMCs, taken from culture after CMV antigen stimulation. This clonotype originated in a human donor in good health (CMV status not recorded). Some clones in this sample may be carry-over from other donors' samples. The CDR3 DNA is TGCGCCAGCAGCCCGAGAAGTGGGGGCGCGGGATACAATTCATCCCTCCACTTT. Translated: CASSPRSGGAGYNSSLHF.